Shown below are 10 T cell receptor beta chains from a single sample sequenced in a study of PD-L1 blockade in urothelial cancer. Repertoires were generated with immunoSEQ multiplex PCR, while TCRdb's copy carries only in-frame clones and drops some. Found here are 55,000 to 75,000 clones, roughly four fifths of them singletons; the top ten hold roughly 1.6%. Documented time point: pretreatment peripheral blood. The specimen comprised PBMCs, sampled around atezolizumab (anti-PD-L1) treatment. Source of these receptors: a man between 70 and 80 years old with urothelial cancer.

The rearrangement links TRBV5-1 to TRBJ2-7; weak D call: TRBD2 (5 bases). V shed 3 bases and J shed 7 bases, with 11 bases lying between them. Germline values: CDR1 SGHRS, CDR2 YFSETQ. The CDR3 runs to 12 residues. The CDR3 sequence is CASSSLGEEQYF. The CDR3 nucleotides are TGCGCCAGCAGCTCCCTCGGGGAGGAGCAGTACTTC.

This clone was found a few times. The chain couples TRBV28 to TRBJ1-5, with D possibly TRBD1 on 6 matching bases. In germline, CDR1 is MDHEN, CDR2 SYDVKM. The V end lost 3 bases, the J end lost 3 bases, and 18 bases lay between the germline ends. CDR3 length: 17 residues. The CDR3, as DNA: TGTGCCAGCAGTTTCATTAGTGGGCAGGGGATCAATCAGCCCCAGCATTTT. It yields the protein CASSFISGQGINQPQHF. The complete variable domain, with remaining parts taken from reference TRBV28 and TRBJ1-5, reads DVKVTQSSRYLVKRTGEKVFLECVQDMDHENMFWYRQDPGLGLRLIYFSYDVKMKEKGDIPEGYSVSREKKERFSLILESASTNQTSMYLCASSFISGQGINQPQHFGDGTRLSIL.

The chain combines TRBV28 with TRBJ2-1; 9 nucleotides align to TRBD2. J gave up 7 bases and V 1 base, and 11 bases lay outside the gene matches. In germline, CDR1 is MDHEN, CDR2 SYDVKM. This CDR3 is 17 amino acids long. The DNA for the CDR3 is TGTGCCAGCAGTTTATCCAGCGGAGCGGGAGGTAGAAATGAGCAGTTCTTC. Translation gives CASSLSSGAGGRNEQFF.

This sequence joins TRBV7-9 and TRBJ2-1; 9 nucleotides match TRBD2. The germline V gene encodes CDR1 SEHNR and CDR2 FQNEAQ (reference sequence). V shed 3 bases, J shed 2 bases, and the junction held 8 bases outside the gene matches. This CDR3 has 17 amino acids. CDR3 DNA: TGTGCCAGCAGCTTGGGCGGGAGGGCCGGGCCCTACAATGAGCAGTTCTTC. This codes for CASSLGGRAGPYNEQFF.

This sequence joins TRBV7-2 and TRBJ2-7; D ambiguous. Germline loops: CDR1 SGHTA, CDR2 FQGNSA. The CDR3 sequence is 11 residues long. The V and J ends lost 4 bases and 3 bases respectively, with 4 bases between them. For the CDR3, the DNA is TGTGCCAGCAGCTCAATCTACGAGCAGTACTTC. Its translation: CASSSIYEQYF.

This rearrangement joins TRBV7-2 to TRBJ2-3, with 8 nucleotides matching TRBD2. This CDR3 comprises 15 residues. The J segment lost 4 bases and the V segment lost 5 bases, leaving 8 bases of the junction unmatched. Germline assignment: CDR1 SGHTA and CDR2 FQGNSA. This CDR3 reads CASSPGGLRADTQYF. Here the CDR3 DNA reads TGTGCCAGCAGCCCGGGGGGGTTGAGGGCAGATACGCAGTATTTT.

This chain connects TRBV15 to TRBJ2-2, with D tentatively TRBD2 (6 bases). The CDR3 runs 14 residues. CDR1 LNHNV and CDR2 YYDKDF come from the germline V gene (reference sequence). Trimming took 9 bases from V and 4 from J, leaving 15 bases between them. Here the CDR3 DNA reads TGTGCCACTCAGGAGGGACTTTTCACCGGGGAGCTGTTTTTT. Its translation is CATQEGLFTGELFF.

The chain joins TRBV7-9 to TRBJ2-3, with D possibly matching TRBD1 (6 bases). Trimming cost V 5 bases and J 2 bases, with 20 bases left between them. The germline V gene has CDR1 SEHNR and CDR2 FQNEAQ (reference sequence). This CDR3 is built from 17 residues. The CDR3 nucleotides read TGTGCCAGCAGCCCTCTAGAAGAGGGACAATACACAGATACGCAGTATTTT. Translation: CASSPLEEGQYTDTQYF. Together with reference TRBV7-9 and TRBJ2-3, the CDR3 gives the full variable domain: DTGVSQNPRHKITKRGQNVTFRCDPISEHNRLYWYRQTLGQGPEFLTYFQNEAQLEKSRLLSDRFSAERPKGSFSTLEIQRTEQGDSAMYLCASSPLEEGQYTDTQYFGPGTRLTVL.

This clone appeared a single time. The chain links TRBV6-5 to TRBJ1-1; D is unclear. This CDR3 has 15 amino acids. The V end lost 0 bases, the J end lost 3 bases, and 11 bases lay between the germline ends. The germline V gene has CDR1 MNHEY and CDR2 SVGAGI. This CDR3 reads CASSYSWEADTEAFF. CDR3 nucleotides: TGTGCCAGCAGTTACTCTTGGGAAGCGGACACTGAAGCTTTCTTT.

The J gene is TRBJ2-1, the V gene TRBV5-6; possibly TRBD2 for D (5 bases). Trimming removed 5 bases from V and 0 bases from J, with 12 bases in between. The CDR3 has 15 residues. Germline CDR1 and CDR2: SGHDT and YYEEEE. The CDR3, as DNA: TGTGCCAGCAGACCGACTGGGAGCTCCTACAATGAGCAGTTCTTC. This translates into CASRPTGSSYNEQFF.